The 20 T cell receptor beta chains reported below all come from one sample, sequenced in a study of spatial heterogeneity in lung cancer (dated by TCRdb to the late 2010s). The antigens of these receptors remain unknown. Read against the paper, the sample's time point label means: sample taken at primary tumor resection. Results and caveats for the whole study, not just this receptor: The tumor nonsynonymous mutation count correlated with the number of expanded alpha and beta TCRs within the tumor.

The library was built by means of 5' RACE. The instrument was a NextSeq 500. TCRdb reanalyzed the raw reads on its own, using fastp at Q25 for trimming and MiXCR for clone calling, and kept in-frame beta chains. Rows are unified per CDR3 protein, each entry keeping the most common DNA and genes. This sample comprises 9,000 to 9,500 distinct CDR3 sequences, approximately 7.6% of them detected only once. Clones ranked in the top ten supply over 20% of the sample. Material: lung tumor tissue, obtained at surgery. The receptor source for this set is a male donor with early-stage non-small cell lung cancer.

This clonotype was observed many times. The chain carries TRBV19 and TRBJ1-6; D is possibly TRBD1 (6 bases). Trimming took 1 base from V and 7 from J, leaving 14 bases between them. This CDR3 spans 16 amino acids. Germline V gene lookup returns CDR1 LNHDA and CDR2 SQIVND (reference sequence). Written as DNA, the CDR3 is TGTGCCAGTAGTATAGGGCCCGGGACACCGAATTCACCCCTCCACTTT. This encodes CASSIGPGTPNSPLHF.

By its share, this clonotype is medium-sized. The chain recombines TRBV19 with TRBJ2-2; D could derive from TRBD1 or TRBD2 (6 bases each). From germline, CDR1 is LNHDA and CDR2 SQIVND (reference sequence). V lost 7 bases and J 6 bases, leaving 15 bases between the germline ends. This CDR3 comprises 14 residues. CDR3 in amino acids: CASTNTGAAGELFF. The DNA of the CDR3 is TGTGCCAGTACAAATACGGGGGCCGCCGGGGAGCTGTTTTTT.

In this sample, this clonotype turned up many times. The V call is TRBV5-6, the J call TRBJ2-7; TRBD2 matches 11 bases. The V and J ends lost 3 bases and 4 bases, in that order; junction bases with no gene match: 3. Germline V gene sequence: CDR1 SGHDT, CDR2 YYEEEE. The CDR3 consists of 14 residues. The CDR3 bases are TGTGCCAGCAGCTCCGGGACTAGCGGTTACGAGCAGTACTTC. Translated: CASSSGTSGYEQYF.

This clonotype was seen many times. This sequence joins TRBV6-6 and TRBJ2-6, with D unresolved. The CDR3 is made up of 15 amino acids. Between the trimmed V and J ends, which lost 0 bases and 4 bases, there was a span of 7 bases. CDR1 MNHNY and CDR2 SVGAGI come from the germline V gene (reference sequence). The CDR3 sequence is CASSYSRFGANVLTF. In DNA, the CDR3 is TGTGCCAGCAGTTACTCAAGGTTCGGGGCCAACGTCCTGACTTTC.

This clonotype was counted at least ten times. This chain links TRBV19 with TRBJ2-4, with D perhaps matching TRBD1 or TRBD2 (7 bases each). Germline CDR1 is LNHDA and CDR2 is SQIVND (reference sequence). V was cut by 2 bases and J by 7 bases, with 12 bases left in between. The CDR3 consists of 14 residues. The CDR3 loop is CASSIYQGGNIQYF. CDR3 nucleotides: TGTGCCAGTAGTATATACCAGGGGGGGAACATTCAGTACTTC.

At least ten counts were recorded for this clonotype. The rearrangement uses TRBV28 and TRBJ2-7, with D possibly TRBD2 on 6 matching bases. V lost 3 bases to trimming and J lost 0 bases, with 9 bases between them. This CDR3 is 14 amino acids long. Germline V gives CDR1 MDHEN, CDR2 SYDVKM. CDR3: CASSFSGPSYEQYF. As DNA, the CDR3 is TGTGCCAGCAGTTTTAGCGGCCCCTCCTACGAGCAGTACTTC.

This clonotype was recorded at least ten times. The chain couples TRBV7-8 to TRBJ2-7; 15 bases map to TRBD2. This CDR3 is 15 amino acids long. The junction had 3 bases not matched to a gene; V was cut back by 5 bases and J by 4 bases. Germline V gene data show CDR1 as SGHVS and CDR2 as FQNEAQ. This CDR3 reads CASSPGTSGRYEQYF. CDR3 DNA: TGTGCCAGCAGCCCCGGGACTAGCGGGAGGTACGAGCAGTACTTC.

At least ten counts were recorded for this clonotype. This chain connects TRBV6-2 or TRBV6-3 to TRBJ2-6; 9 nucleotides line up with TRBD1. V was clipped by 4 bases and J by 2 bases; unmatched bases: 6. The CDR3 runs to 17 residues. Germline CDR1 and CDR2: MNHEY and SVGEGT. CDR3: CASSLGQGTAGANVLTF. DNA for the CDR3: TGTGCCAGCAGTTTAGGACAGGGGACGGCTGGGGCCAACGTCCTGACTTTC.

In this sample, this clonotype turned up many times. The gene calls are TRBV20-1 and TRBJ2-2, with D perhaps TRBD1 or TRBD2 (5 bases each). The CDR3 totals 13 residues. The V and J ends lost 5 bases and 2 bases respectively, with 9 bases between them. Germline CDR1 is DFQATT and CDR2 is SNEGSKA (reference sequence). The CDR3 loop is CSAGDPNTGELFF. CDR3 sequence (DNA): TGCAGTGCTGGGGACCCCAACACCGGGGAGCTGTTTTTT.

The chain carries TRBV4-1 and TRBJ2-7, with 9 nucleotides matching TRBD1. Germline-derived CDR1 and CDR2 are MGHRA and YSYEKL. V dropped 1 base and J dropped 2; count of bases not matched to a gene: 12. The CDR3 contains 18 residues. The CDR3 bases are TGCGCCAGCAGCCAAGGTTCCTTAGGGACAGGGTTAACCTACGAGCAGTACTTC. It codes for CASSQGSLGTGLTYEQYF.

This clonotype was observed a few times. This chain connects TRBV7-8 to TRBJ2-7, with D unclear. Between the trimmed V and J ends, which lost 5 bases and 2 bases, there was a span of 7 bases. Germline V gene sequence: CDR1 SGHVS, CDR2 FQNEAQ. This CDR3 comprises 12 residues. CDR3 sequence reads: CASSPNPYEQYF. The CDR3 nucleotides read TGTGCCAGCAGCCCCAACCCCTACGAGCAGTACTTC.

This clonotype was recorded at least ten times. The CDR3, as DNA: TGCAGCGTTACCCCGCCGGGACTAGCGGGAAACAATGAGCAGTTCTTC. It is translated as CSVTPPGLAGNNEQFF. The V gene is TRBV29-1, the J gene TRBJ2-1, with 13 bases matching TRBD2. Germline V lookup: CDR1 SQVTM, CDR2 ANQGSEA. Trimming took 5 bases from V and 5 from J; bases not matched to a gene: 9. The CDR3 has 16 residues.

Concerning this clonotype: The conserved final phenylalanine or tryptophan is absent from the CDR3, which likely points to a read error. J is TRBJ2-1 and V is TRBV5-1, with 7 bases lining up with TRBD1. V shed 3 bases and J 6 bases; nucleotides not matched to a gene: 6. Germline assignment: CDR1 SGHRS and CDR2 YFSETQ. The CDR3 runs 14 residues. The CDR3 nucleotides are TGCGCCAGCAGCTCATGGACAGGAAGCAATGAGCAGTTCTTA. It is translated as CASSSWTGSNEQFL.

This clonotype has at least ten counts. The gene calls are TRBV5-5 and TRBJ1-6; D gene uncertain. CDR3 length: 14 amino acids. CDR1 is SGHKS, CDR2 YYEKEE, per germline (reference sequence). With 0 bases removed from V and 5 bases from J, the gap between germline ends came to 6 bases. CDR3 sequence: CASSLGNHNSPLHF. The CDR3 DNA follows: TGTGCCAGCAGCTTGGGGAACCATAATTCACCCCTCCACTTT.

This clonotype occurred many times. V gene TRBV6-1 combines with J gene TRBJ2-6; TRBD1 agrees at 7 bases. This CDR3 contains 17 residues. V dropped 4 bases and J dropped 0; count of bases not matched to a gene: 6. Per the germline V gene, CDR1 is MNHNS and CDR2 is SASEGT. CDR3 in DNA: TGTGCCAGCAGTGCCGGGACAGACTACTCTGGGGCCAACGTCCTGACTTTC. The encoded protein is CASSAGTDYSGANVLTF.

This clonotype was found many times. The junction does not match germline at one end; this may be a read error. J is TRBJ2-4 and V is TRBV7-2; 13 nucleotides match TRBD2. Germline CDR1 is SGHTA and CDR2 is FQGNSA. CDR3 length: 16 amino acids. Here the CDR3 DNA reads TGTGCCAGCAGCTTAACTAGCGGGGGGGCCAGAAACATTCAGTACTTC. Protein: CASSLTSGGARNIQYF.

This clonotype was detected ten times or more. The chain joins TRBV15 to TRBJ2-7; possibly TRBD1 for D (6 bases). V was shortened by 6 bases and J by 1 base, with 13 bases between the two germline ends. Germline loops: CDR1 LNHNV, CDR2 YYDKDF (reference sequence). The CDR3 loop spans 14 amino acids. CDR3 region: CATRVDRQSYEQYF. The CDR3 DNA reads TGTGCCACCAGGGTGGACAGACAGTCCTACGAGCAGTACTTC.

This clonotype was observed at least ten times. The rearrangement uses TRBV5-1 and TRBJ2-5; a possible D gene is TRBD1 (6 bases). Germline CDR1 reads SGHRS; CDR2 reads YFSETQ. Trimming shortened V by 0 bases and J by 2 bases, and 14 bases separated the two germline ends. The CDR3 runs 16 residues. This CDR3 reads CASSLVSGDSQETQYF. The CDR3 DNA is TGCGCCAGCAGCTTGGTCTCAGGGGATTCTCAAGAGACCCAGTACTTC. Full variable domain (missing parts from reference TRBV5-1 and TRBJ2-5): KAGVTQTPRYLIKTRGQQVTLSCSPISGHRSVSWYQQTPGQGLQFLFEYFSETQRNKGNFPGRFSGRQFSNSRSEMNVSTLELGDSALYLCASSLVSGDSQETQYFGPGTRLLVL.

This clonotype was seen repeatedly, ten times or more. The chain combines TRBV6-2 or TRBV6-3 with TRBJ2-7; 14 bases are shared with TRBD2. This CDR3 comprises 15 residues. Germline loops: CDR1 MNHEY, CDR2 SVGEGT. V shed 6 bases and J 3 bases; nucleotides not matched to a gene: 4. CDR3 nucleotide sequence: TGTGCCAGCAGGCGACTAGCGGGAGGGCTCTACGAGCAGTACTTC. This encodes CASRRLAGGLYEQYF.

The chain has TRBV5-1 and TRBJ1-2; TRBD1 might be the D (5 bases). With 0 bases removed from V and 7 bases from J, the gap between germline ends came to 10 bases. This CDR3 is built from 13 residues. Germline V gives CDR1 SGHRS, CDR2 YFSETQ. The CDR3 nucleotides are TGCGCCAGCAGCTTGGGCCAGGGAAGTGGCTACACCTTC. This gives the protein CASSLGQGSGYTF.